This T cell receptor (beta chain) was documented in a study of T cells in Graves' hyperthyroidism and ophthalmopathy. Germline V lookup: CDR1 DFQATT, CDR2 SNEGSKA (reference sequence). Trimming stripped 0 bases from V and 4 bases from J, with 9 bases between. CDR3 size: 13 residues. TCR beta CDR3 region amplification was performed from RNA transcripts. Carried out on the TCR CDR3, a first-round RT-PCR used the HTBI primer set. Each CDR3 protein gets one entry after TCRdb re-called the multiplex PCR reads with MiXCR. Here the sample spans fewer than 300,000 distinct CDR3 sequences, under 30% being singletons.

The sample comprised blood. This chain uses TRBV20-1 with TRBJ2-5; tentatively, D is TRBD1 (6 bases). This receptor was obtained from a man aged 40-55 years with Graves' hyperthyroidism that later progressed to Graves' ophthalmopathy. The CDR3: CSARETGSETQYF. In DNA, the CDR3 is TGCAGTGCTAGAGAGACAGGTTCAGAGACCCAGTACTTC.